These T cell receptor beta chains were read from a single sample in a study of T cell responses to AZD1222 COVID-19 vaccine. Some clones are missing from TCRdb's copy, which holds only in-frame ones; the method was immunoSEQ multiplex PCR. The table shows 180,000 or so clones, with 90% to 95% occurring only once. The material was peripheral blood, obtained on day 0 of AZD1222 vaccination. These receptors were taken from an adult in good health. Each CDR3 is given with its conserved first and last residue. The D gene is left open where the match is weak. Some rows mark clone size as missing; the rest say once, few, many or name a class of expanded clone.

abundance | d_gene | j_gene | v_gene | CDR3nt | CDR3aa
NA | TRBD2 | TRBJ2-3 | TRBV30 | TGTGCCTGGGGATCTAGCGGGAGTGGAGATACGCAGTATTTT | CAWGSSGSGDTQYF
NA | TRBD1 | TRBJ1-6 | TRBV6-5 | TGTGCCAGCAGTTACCGGGACAGGGGAAATTCACCCCTCCACTTT | CASSYRDRGNSPLHF
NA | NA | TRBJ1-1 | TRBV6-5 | TGTGCCAGCAGTTACGCTTTGACGGGAGGGATCCACACGGCTTTCTTT | CASSYALTGGIHTAFF
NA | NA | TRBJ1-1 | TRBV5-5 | TGTGCCAGCAGCCCAACCACCCGCAGGACTGAAGCTTTCTTT | CASSPTTRRTEAFF
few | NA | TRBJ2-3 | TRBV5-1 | TGCGCCAGCAGCTTGCGGGGTGGGGGCGGACGCACAGATACGCAGTATTTT | CASSLRGGGGRTDTQYF
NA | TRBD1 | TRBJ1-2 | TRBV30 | TGTGCCTGGTCCGGGACAGGTACGTTCGGCTACACCTTC | CAWSGTGTFGYTF
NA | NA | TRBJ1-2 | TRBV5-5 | TGTGCCAGCAGTCTTGACAGATATGGCTACACCTTC | CASSLDRYGYTF
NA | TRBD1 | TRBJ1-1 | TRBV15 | TGTGCCACCAGCAGCTTCAGGACAGGGGTGAAAACTGAAGCTTTCTTT | CATSSFRTGVKTEAFF
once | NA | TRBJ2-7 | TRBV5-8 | TGTGCCAGCAGCTTGGGGCAGGGGAGATACGAGCAGTACTTC | CASSLGQGRYEQYF
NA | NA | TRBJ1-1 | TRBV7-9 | TGTGCCAGCAGCTTAGGCTCGGAGATCACTGAAGCTTTCTTT | CASSLGSEITEAFF
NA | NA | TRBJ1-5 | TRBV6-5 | TGTGCCAGCAGTTACTCGAGAGTCAATCAGCCCCAGCATTTT | CASSYSRVNQPQHF
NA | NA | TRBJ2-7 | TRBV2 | TGTGCCAGCAGGGGCCCTGGAGGAGGGGGTTCCGAGCAGTACTTC | CASRGPGGGGSEQYF
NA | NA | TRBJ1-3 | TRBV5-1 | TGCGCCAGCAGCTTGGAAGTCAACTCTGGAAACACCATATATTTT | CASSLEVNSGNTIYF
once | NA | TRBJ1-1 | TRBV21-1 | TGTGCCAGCGGGTATCTCCAGCGGGAAGCTTTCTTT | CASGYLQREAFF
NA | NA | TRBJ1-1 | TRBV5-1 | TGCGCCAGCAGCTCTATTATGGGCCCCTCGAACACTGAAGCTTTCTTT | CASSSIMGPSNTEAFF
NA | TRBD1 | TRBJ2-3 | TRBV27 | TGTGCCAGCAGTACGTCCGAGACAGGGCGGACAGATACGCAGTATTTT | CASSTSETGRTDTQYF
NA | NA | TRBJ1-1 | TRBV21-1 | TGTGCCAGCAGCGCCAACAGGGGGATTGAAGCTTTCTTT | CASSANRGIEAFF
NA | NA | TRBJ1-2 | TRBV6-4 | TGTGCCAGCAGTGAGGGAGCTAACTATGGCTACACCTTC | CASSEGANYGYTF
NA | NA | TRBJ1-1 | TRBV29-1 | TGCAGCGTGAAGTTAGATGTCATTGGGACTGAAGCTTTCTTT | CSVKLDVIGTEAFF
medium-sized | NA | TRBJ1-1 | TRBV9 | TGTGCCAGCAGACCCTCCCCACAGGGGAACACTGAAGCTTTCTTT | CASRPSPQGNTEAFF
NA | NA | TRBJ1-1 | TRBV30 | TGTGCCTGGAGTGTACCGGGCTTGAACACTGAAGCTTTCTTT | CAWSVPGLNTEAFF
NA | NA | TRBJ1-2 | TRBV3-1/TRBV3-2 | TGTGCCAGCAGCCAAGGGGTTGGCAGCCGGTATGGCTACACCTTC | CASSQGVGSRYGYTF
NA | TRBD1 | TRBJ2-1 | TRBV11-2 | TGTGCCAGCAGCTCCCAGCGGGACAGGGGGGGCAATGAGCAGTTCTTC | CASSSQRDRGGNEQFF
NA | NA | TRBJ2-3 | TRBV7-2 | TGTGCCAGCAGCTTTGTCCACAGCACAGATACGCAGTATTTT | CASSFVHSTDTQYF
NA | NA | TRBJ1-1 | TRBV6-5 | TGTGCCAGCACCCTAAGGCCCGCCGGCTCAGAAGCTTTCTTT | CASTLRPAGSEAFF
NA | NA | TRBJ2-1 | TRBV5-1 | TGCGCCAGCAGGCCCCCTACATCTGGGAATGAGCAGTTCTTC | CASRPPTSGNEQFF
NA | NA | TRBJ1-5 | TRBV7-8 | TGTGCCAGCAGCCTACGAGACAGCGGAATCAATCAGCCCCAGCATTTT | CASSLRDSGINQPQHF
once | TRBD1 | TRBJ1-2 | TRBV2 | TGTGCCAGCAGTGAGGAGGGGGCAATCGGTGGCTACACCTTC | CASSEEGAIGGYTF
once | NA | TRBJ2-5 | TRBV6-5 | TGTGCCAGCAGTTACTGGGCAGAGTCCCGGGGGACCCAGTACTTC | CASSYWAESRGTQYF
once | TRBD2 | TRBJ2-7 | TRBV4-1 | TGCGCCAGCAGCAAAGGACTAGCGGGAAGGTACGAGCAGTACTTC | CASSKGLAGRYEQYF
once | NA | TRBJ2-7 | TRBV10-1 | TGCGCCAGCAGTGCCCAGGTATGGAAAGACTACGAGCAGTACTTC | CASSAQVWKDYEQYF
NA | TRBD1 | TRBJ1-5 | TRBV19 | TGTGCCAGTAGTGCCCGGGACAGGTACAATCAGCCCCAGCATTTT | CASSARDRYNQPQHF
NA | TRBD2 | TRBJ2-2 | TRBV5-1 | TGCGCCAGCCGGGGACTAGCGGTTAACACCGGGGAGCTGTTTTTT | CASRGLAVNTGELFF
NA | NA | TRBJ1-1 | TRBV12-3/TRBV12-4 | TGTGCCAGCAGTTTTGGGGTCGGCACTGAAGCTTTCTTT | CASSFGVGTEAFF
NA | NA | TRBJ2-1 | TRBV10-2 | TGCGCCACCGCGGGACTTCCGGATGAGCAGTTCTTC | CATAGLPDEQFF
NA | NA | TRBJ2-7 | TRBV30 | TGTGCCTGGGGCCGGGTTTCCTACGAGCAGTACTTC | CAWGRVSYEQYF
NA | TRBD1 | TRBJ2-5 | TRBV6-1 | TGTGCCAGCAGTGAAGGGGACAGGGGGCGAGAGGCCCAGTACTTC | CASSEGDRGREAQYF
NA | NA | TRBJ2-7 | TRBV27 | TGTGCCAGCAGTTTATCGGGACCAAAGGACGAGCAGTACTTC | CASSLSGPKDEQYF
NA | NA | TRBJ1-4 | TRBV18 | TGTGCCAGCTCACCACCGACATGGGGGGCGGAAAAACTGTTTTTT | CASSPPTWGAEKLFF
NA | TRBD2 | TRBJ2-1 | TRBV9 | TGTGCCAGCAGCGTCGCTAGCGGGGGGAACAATGAGCAGTTCTTC | CASSVASGGNNEQFF
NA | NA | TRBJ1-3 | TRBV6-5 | TGTGCCACCGGGGGGGCGAACACCATATATTTT | CATGGANTIYF